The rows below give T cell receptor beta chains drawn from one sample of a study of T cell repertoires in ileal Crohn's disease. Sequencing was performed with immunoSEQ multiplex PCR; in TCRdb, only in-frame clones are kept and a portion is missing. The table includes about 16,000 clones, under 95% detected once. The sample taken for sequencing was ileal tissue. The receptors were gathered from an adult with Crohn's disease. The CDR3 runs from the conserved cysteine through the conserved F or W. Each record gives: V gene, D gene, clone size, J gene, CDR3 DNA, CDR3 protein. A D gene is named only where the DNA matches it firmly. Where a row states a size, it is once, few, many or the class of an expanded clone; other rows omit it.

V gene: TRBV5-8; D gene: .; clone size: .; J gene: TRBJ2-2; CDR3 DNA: TGTGCCAGCAGCTTAGCCTGGGCAGGAACGAACACCGGGGAGCTGTTTTTT; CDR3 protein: CASSLAWAGTNTGELFF
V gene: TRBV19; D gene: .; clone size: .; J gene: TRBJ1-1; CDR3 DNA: TGTGCCAGTGGAGGGGCAGGGAAGACTGAAGCTTTCTTT; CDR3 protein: CASGGAGKTEAFF
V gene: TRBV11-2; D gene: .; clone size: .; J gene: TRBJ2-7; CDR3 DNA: TGTGCCAGCAGCTTAATTCTGGGCGTCTCCTACGAGCAGTACTTC; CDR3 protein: CASSLILGVSYEQYF
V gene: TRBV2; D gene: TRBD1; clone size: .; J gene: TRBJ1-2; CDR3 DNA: TGTGCCACCATGGACAGGGCCGGCTATGGCTACACCTTC; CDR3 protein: CATMDRAGYGYTF
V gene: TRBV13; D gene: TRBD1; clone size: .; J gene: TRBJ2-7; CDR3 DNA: TGTGCCAGCAGCTTAGGGGGGACAGGAAGCTCCTACGAGCAGTACTTC; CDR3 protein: CASSLGGTGSSYEQYF
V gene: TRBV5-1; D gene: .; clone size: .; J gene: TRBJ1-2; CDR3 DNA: TGCGCCAGCAGCAACGATCCCACCCCGGCGGACTATGGCTACACCTTC; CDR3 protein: CASSNDPTPADYGYTF
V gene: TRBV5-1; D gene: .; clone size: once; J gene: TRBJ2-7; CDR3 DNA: TGCGCCAGCAGCTTGCCGGCAGGGGAGGACGAGCAGTACTTC; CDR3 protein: CASSLPAGEDEQYF
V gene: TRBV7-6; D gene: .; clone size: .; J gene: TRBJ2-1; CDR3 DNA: TGTGCCAGCAGCTTAGCAGGGGTTAGCTCCTACAATGAGCAGTTCTTC; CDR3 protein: CASSLAGVSSYNEQFF
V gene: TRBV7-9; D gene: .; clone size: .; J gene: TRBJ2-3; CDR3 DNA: TGTGCCAGCAGCTTAGGTCGCACAGATACGCAGTATTTT; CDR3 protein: CASSLGRTDTQYF
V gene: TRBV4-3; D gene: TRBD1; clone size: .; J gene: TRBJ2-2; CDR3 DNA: TGCGCCAGCAGCCAAGGGACAGGGGGCACCGGGGAGCTGTTTTTT; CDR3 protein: CASSQGTGGTGELFF
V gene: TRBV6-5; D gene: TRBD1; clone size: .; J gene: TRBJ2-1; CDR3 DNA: TGTGCCAGCAGTTACTCTGCCGGGACAGGAGACAATGAGCAGTTCTTC; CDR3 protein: CASSYSAGTGDNEQFF
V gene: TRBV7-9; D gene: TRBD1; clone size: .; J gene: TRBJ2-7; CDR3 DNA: TGTGCCAGCAGCCAGACGACAGGGTTGTCCTACGAGCAGTACTTC; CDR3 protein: CASSQTTGLSYEQYF
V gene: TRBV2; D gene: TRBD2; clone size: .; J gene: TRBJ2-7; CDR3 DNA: TGTGCCAGCAGTGAGGGACTAATGTACTTC; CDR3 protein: CASSEGLMYF
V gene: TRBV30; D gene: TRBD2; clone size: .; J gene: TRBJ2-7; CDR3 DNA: TGTGCCTGGAGCCGGGAGGGGTCGATTACCTACGAGCAGTACTTC; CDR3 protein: CAWSREGSITYEQYF
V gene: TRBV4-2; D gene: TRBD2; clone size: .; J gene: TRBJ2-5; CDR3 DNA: TGTGCCAGCAGCCAAGATAAAGCGGGGGGATTTTTAGAGACCCAGTACTTC; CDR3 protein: CASSQDKAGGFLETQYF
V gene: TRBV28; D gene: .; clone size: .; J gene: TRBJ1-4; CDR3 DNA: TGTGCCAGCAGTCCAGCTAGGCAGACTAATGAAAAACTGTTTTTT; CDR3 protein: CASSPARQTNEKLFF
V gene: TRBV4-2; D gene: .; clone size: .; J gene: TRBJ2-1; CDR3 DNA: TGTGCCAGCAGCCAAGAGGCATACAATGAGCAGTTCTTC; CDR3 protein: CASSQEAYNEQFF